This TCR beta chain was captured by sequencing in a study of blood T cell repertoires in COVID-19. Trimming took 6 bases from V and 3 from J; bases not matched to a gene: 4. Looked up from germline, CDR1 is WSHSY and CDR2 is SAAADI. This CDR3 contains 14 residues. The method was immunoSEQ multiplex PCR; TCRdb's version includes in-frame clones alone and lacks a portion of them. The table lists more than 350,000 clones, 87% of them singletons, with 10% in the top ten. Sequenced: PBMCs or T cells enriched from blood (not recorded which). The clonotype was recovered from a woman in her fifties or sixties who had recovered from COVID-19. This chain links TRBV10-2 with TRBJ2-3; 9 nucleotides match TRBD2. The CDR3 is CASRGGGATDTQYF. In nucleotides, the CDR3 is TGCGCCAGCAGGGGCGGGGGGGCTACAGATACGCAGTATTTT.